This T cell receptor (beta chain) stems from a study of shared clonotypes between healthy human individuals. Overall study findings and caveats: Among four donors, approximately 5% of naive CD4 clonotypes were found in common.

The method was immunoSEQ multiplex PCR; TCRdb's version includes in-frame clones alone and lacks a portion of them. The repertoire holds some 2,000,000 clones, with approximately 94% as singletons. CDR3 length: 11 amino acids. The V end was cut by 0 bases, the J end by 6 bases, with 2 bases between. Per the germline V gene, CDR1 is DFQATT and CDR2 is SNEGSKA (reference sequence). To note about this clone: The antigen is unknown.

The sample was naive CD4+ T cells sorted from blood. Subset given: CD45RA+ positively selected. The rearrangement uses TRBV20-1 and TRBJ1-4; the D is unclear. The receptor comes from a man aged 18 to 35 in good health. The CDR3 sequence is CSARDYEKLFF. DNA for the CDR3: TGCAGTGCTAGAGATTATGAAAAACTGTTTTTT.